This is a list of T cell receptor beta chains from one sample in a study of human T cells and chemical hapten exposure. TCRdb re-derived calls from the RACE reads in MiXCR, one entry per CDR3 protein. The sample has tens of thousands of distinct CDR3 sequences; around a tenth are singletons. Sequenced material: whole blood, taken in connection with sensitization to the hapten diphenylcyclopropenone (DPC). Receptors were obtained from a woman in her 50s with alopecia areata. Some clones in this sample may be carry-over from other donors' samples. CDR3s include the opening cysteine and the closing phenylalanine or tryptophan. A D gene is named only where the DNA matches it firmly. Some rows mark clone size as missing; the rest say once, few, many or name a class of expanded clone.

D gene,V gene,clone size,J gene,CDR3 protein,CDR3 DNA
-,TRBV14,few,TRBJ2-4,CASSQGAYSGIQYF,TGTGCCAGCAGCCAAGGTGCCTATTCAGGCATTCAGTACTTC
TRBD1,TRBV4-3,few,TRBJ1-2,CASSQGTAYGYTF,TGCGCCAGCAGCCAGGGGACAGCCTATGGCTACACCTTC
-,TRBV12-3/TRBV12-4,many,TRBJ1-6,CASSLRWGGNSPLHF,TGTGCCAGCAGTTTACGTTGGGGAGGGAATTCACCCCTCCACTTT
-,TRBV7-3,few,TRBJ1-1,CASSFRPNTEAFF,TGTGCCAGCAGCTTTAGGCCGAACACTGAAGCTTTCTTT
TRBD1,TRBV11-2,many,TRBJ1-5,CASSLTTGASQPQHF,TGTGCCAGCAGCTTAACCACAGGGGCAAGTCAGCCCCAGCATTTT
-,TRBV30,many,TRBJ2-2,CAWSVLTGWGKGELFF,TGTGCCTGGAGTGTTTTAACTGGTTGGGGCAAGGGGGAGCTGTTTTTT
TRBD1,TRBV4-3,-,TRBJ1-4,CASSQDGQAANEKLFF,TGCGCCAGCAGCCAAGACGGACAGGCAGCAAATGAAAAACTGTTTTTT
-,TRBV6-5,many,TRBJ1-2,CASSYSLRYGYTF,TGTGCCAGCAGTTACTCGCTGCGCTATGGCTACACCTTC
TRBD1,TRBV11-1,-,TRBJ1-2,CASRAADRVYGYTF,TGTGCCAGCAGAGCCGCGGACAGGGTGTATGGCTACACCTTC
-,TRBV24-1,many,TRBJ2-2,CATSDHRAAGELFF,TGTGCCACCAGTGATCACAGAGCGGCCGGGGAGCTGTTTTTT
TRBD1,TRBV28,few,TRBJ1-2,CAISGGAKGYTF,TGTGCCATCTCAGGGGGGGCGAAGGGCTACACCTTC
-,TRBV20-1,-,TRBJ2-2,CSARDNSRYTGELFF,TGCAGTGCTAGAGATAACAGTCGGTACACCGGGGAGCTGTTTTTT
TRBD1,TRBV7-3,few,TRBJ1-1,CASSSGQGHTEAFF,TGTGCCAGCAGCTCCGGACAGGGACACACTGAAGCTTTCTTT
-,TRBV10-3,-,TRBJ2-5,CAISEGETQYF,TGTGCCATCAGTGAAGGAGAGACCCAGTACTTC
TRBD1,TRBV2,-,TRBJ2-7,CASSQDRLNYEQYF,TGTGCCAGCAGTCAGGACAGGCTAAATTACGAGCAGTACTTC
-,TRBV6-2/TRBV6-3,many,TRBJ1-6,CASSSRQPSSYNSPLHF,TGTGCCAGCAGTTCAAGACAGCCGAGCTCCTATAATTCACCCCTCCACTTT
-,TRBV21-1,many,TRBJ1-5,CASSRPRQGALSNQPQHF,TGTGCCAGCAGCAGACCAAGACAGGGGGCCCTTAGCAATCAGCCCCAGCATTTT
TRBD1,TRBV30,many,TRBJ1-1,CAWSVGTANTEAFF,TGTGCCTGGAGTGTGGGGACAGCGAACACTGAAGCTTTCTTT
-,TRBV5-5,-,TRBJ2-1,CASSMTGAHYNEQFF,TGTGCCAGCAGTATGACAGGAGCCCACTACAATGAGCAGTTCTTC
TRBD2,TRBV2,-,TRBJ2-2,CASRQLATNTGELFF,TGTGCCAGCAGACAACTAGCGACCAACACCGGGGAGCTGTTTTTT
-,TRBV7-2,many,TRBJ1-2,CASSPFSGTFSGYTF,TGTGCCAGCAGCCCCTTCTCAGGGACTTTCAGTGGCTACACCTTC
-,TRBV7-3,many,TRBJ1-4,CASSLLRGEKLFF,TGTGCCAGCAGCTTACTCAGGGGTGAGAAACTGTTTTTT
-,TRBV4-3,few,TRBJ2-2,CASSQASGGTNTGELFF,TGCGCCAGCAGCCAAGCTTCAGGCGGCACGAACACCGGGGAGCTGTTTTTT
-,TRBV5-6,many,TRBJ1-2,CASSLAGGLRGYTF,TGTGCCAGCAGCTTGGCCGGGGGCCTCCGGGGCTACACCTTC
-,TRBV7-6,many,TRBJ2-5,CASSLGTAGTQYF,TGTGCCAGCAGCTTAGGGACAGCTGGGACCCAGTACTTC
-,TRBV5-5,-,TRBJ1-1,CASSPHQLNTEAFF,TGTGCCAGCAGCCCTCACCAGTTGAACACTGAAGCTTTCTTT
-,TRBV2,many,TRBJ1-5,CASSESGNPGQPQHF,TGTGCCAGCAGTGAATCGGGCAACCCGGGGCAGCCCCAGCATTTT
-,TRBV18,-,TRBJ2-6,CASSLLSGTGANVLTF,TGTGCCAGCTCACTCCTGTCAGGGACTGGGGCCAACGTCCTGACTTTC
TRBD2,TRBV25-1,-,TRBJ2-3,CASSDHGGDRPDTQYF,TGTGCCAGCAGTGACCATGGGGGGGACCGCCCAGATACGCAGTATTTT
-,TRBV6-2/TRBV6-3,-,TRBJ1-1,CASRKGGGGTEAFF,TGTGCCAGCAGAAAAGGGGGTGGAGGTACTGAAGCTTTCTTT
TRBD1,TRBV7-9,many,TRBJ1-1,CASSANTGGRNTEAFF,TGTGCCAGCAGCGCAAACACAGGGGGAAGGAACACTGAAGCTTTCTTT
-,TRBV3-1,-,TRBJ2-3,CASSQWTSTDTQYF,TGTGCCAGCAGCCAATGGACTAGCACAGATACGCAGTATTTT
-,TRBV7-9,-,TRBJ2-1,CVSSLALNRVASYNEQFF,TGTGTCAGCAGCTTAGCATTAAACAGGGTAGCGTCCTACAATGAGCAGTTCTTC
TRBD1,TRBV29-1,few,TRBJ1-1,CSVVPTGRNTEAFF,TGCAGCGTTGTCCCGACAGGGAGGAACACTGAAGCTTTCTTT
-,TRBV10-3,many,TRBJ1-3,CATKTERNAGNTIYF,TGTGCCACTAAAACGGAGAGGAACGCTGGAAACACCATATATTTT
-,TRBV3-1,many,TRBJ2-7,CASSRGGSYEQYF,TGTGCCAGCAGCCGCGGAGGCTCCTACGAGCAGTACTTC
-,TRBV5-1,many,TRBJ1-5,CASSPTGLNQPQHF,TGCGCCAGCAGCCCGACAGGTTTGAATCAGCCCCAGCATTTT
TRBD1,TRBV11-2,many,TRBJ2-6,CASRHTGAGANVLTF,TGTGCCAGCAGACATACAGGGGCTGGGGCCAACGTCCTGACTTTC
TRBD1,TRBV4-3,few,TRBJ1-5,CASSQDYVPGGQQPQHF,TGCGCCAGCAGCCAAGATTATGTGCCAGGGGGTCAACAGCCCCAGCATTTT
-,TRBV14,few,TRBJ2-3,CASSRGDRTDTQYF,TGTGCCAGCAGCCGAGGGGACCGCACAGATACGCAGTATTTT
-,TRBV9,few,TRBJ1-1,CASSAQTGPNTEAFF,TGTGCCAGCAGCGCGCAAACAGGACCGAACACTGAAGCTTTCTTT
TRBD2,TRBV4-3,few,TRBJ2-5,CASSQTTGLAGGDQETQYF,TGCGCCAGCAGCCAAACAACGGGACTAGCGGGGGGAGACCAAGAGACCCAGTACTTC
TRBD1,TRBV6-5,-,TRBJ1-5,CASKETGSNQPQHF,TGTGCCAGCAAGGAGACAGGGAGCAATCAGCCCCAGCATTTT
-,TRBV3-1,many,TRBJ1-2,CASSQVEGYTF,TGTGCCAGCAGCCAGGTCGAAGGCTACACCTTC
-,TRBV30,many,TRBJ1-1,CAWKSAPSRQLQAFF,TGTGCCTGGAAGTCGGCCCCCTCTCGACAACTACAAGCTTTCTTT
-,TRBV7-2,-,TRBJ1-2,CASSMLNYGYTF,TGTGCCAGCAGCATGCTCAACTATGGCTACACCTTC
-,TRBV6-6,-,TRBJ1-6,CASTPRPMSSYNSPLHF,TGTGCCAGCACCCCCAGGCCAATGAGCTCCTATAATTCACCCCTCCACTTT
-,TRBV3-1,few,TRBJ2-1,CASSQEPGRNYEQFF,TGTGCCAGCAGCCAAGAACCGGGACGCAATTATGAGCAGTTCTTC
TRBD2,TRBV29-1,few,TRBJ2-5,CSVEAGVPETQYF,TGCAGCGTCGAAGCGGGAGTTCCGGAGACCCAGTACTTC
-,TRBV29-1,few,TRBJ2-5,CSLIPLDLGTQYF,TGCAGCCTGATTCCATTGGACCTGGGGACCCAGTACTTC
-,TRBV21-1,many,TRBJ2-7,CASSTGGTGRQEQYF,TGTGCCAGCAGCACCGGGGGGACAGGACGACAAGAGCAGTACTTC
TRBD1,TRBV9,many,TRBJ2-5,CASSLTGTEETQYF,TGTGCCAGCAGCCTAACCGGGACAGAAGAGACCCAGTACTTC
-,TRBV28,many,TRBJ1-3,CASRAGRISGNTIYF,TGTGCCAGCAGAGCCGGACGCATCTCTGGAAACACCATATATTTT
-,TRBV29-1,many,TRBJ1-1,CSVRWRGNTEAFF,TGCAGCGTTCGCTGGAGGGGGAACACTGAAGCTTTCTTT